Below, one T cell receptor (beta chain) is given with its context. These data originate in a study of blood T cell repertoires in COVID-19. As handled by the study authors: Amplification of reference gene primers provided the estimated nucleated cell counts. Generated by immunoSEQ multiplex PCR, the TCRdb table keeps only in-frame clones and is missing some. V and J calls and clone size are copied from that table; D and trimming were computed from the DNA. The table includes some 400,000 clones, more than 75% detected once. V was pared by 0 bases and J by 2 bases, with 1 base of the junction left unmatched. The CDR3 is made up of 15 amino acids. Per germline, CDR1 SGHRS and CDR2 YFSETQ.

Input material: peripheral blood. This rearrangement joins TRBV5-1 to TRBJ2-1, with 8 bases aligning to TRBD1. The TCR comes from a woman aged 55-70 years with COVID-19, enrolled during active disease. The CDR3 DNA sequence: TGCGCCAGCAGCTTGGCACAGGGGGCCTACAATGAGCAGTTCTTC. It encodes CASSLAQGAYNEQFF.